The 29 T cell receptor beta chains below all came from one sample that was sequenced in a study of post-analysis software for immune sequencing data. Whole-study findings and limits: Elevated frequency relative to controls characterized several TRBV segments in patients, TRBV5-6, TRBV5-1 and TRBV20-1 among them.

These receptors lack a known antigen. Built from TCR beta cDNA, the libraries had unique molecular identifiers in them. MiXCR, run by TCRdb on the PCR reads, gives a single entry per CDR3 protein. The sample includes some 890,000 distinct CDR3 sequences, approximately 53% of them seen just once. Sequenced material: blood. The receptors derive from a girl between 10 and 17 years old with multiple sclerosis.

The chain employs TRBV6-6 and TRBJ2-7, with D perhaps matching TRBD2 (7 bases). V was pared by 6 bases and J by 3 bases, with 24 bases between. CDR3 length: 17 amino acids. From germline, CDR1 is MNHNY and CDR2 SVGAGI (reference sequence). Here the CDR3 DNA reads TGTGCCAGCAGGACCCTCCCCGGGGGGCTGATCGGCTACGAGCAGTACTTC. It translates to CASRTLPGGLIGYEQYF.

The V call is TRBV4-1, the J call TRBJ1-2; D is possibly TRBD1 (6 bases). Trimming took off 5 bases at V and 6 bases at J, with 19 bases between the two ends. The germline V gene has CDR1 MGHRA and CDR2 YSYEKL. This CDR3 is built from 15 residues. The chain's CDR3 is CASSSRDTLNHGYTF. The DNA of the CDR3 is TGCGCCAGCAGCTCACGGGACACCCTAAACCATGGCTACACCTTC.

This clonotype showed up just a few times. V usage is TRBV6-5 and J usage is TRBJ2-5; no clear D. V was trimmed by 2 bases and J by 1 base, leaving 14 bases between them. This CDR3 region has 16 residues. Looked up from germline, CDR1 is MNHEY and CDR2 is SVGAGI. The CDR3 DNA follows: TGTGCCAGCAGTTACGCACAGCCCTACACCCAAGAGACCCAGTACTTC. It translates to CASSYAQPYTQETQYF.

This chain uses TRBV7-8 with TRBJ2-3; 9 nucleotides agree with TRBD2. CDR1 and CDR2 (germline): SGHVS, FQNEAQ. With V trimmed by 4 bases and J by 2 bases, 7 bases remained unmatched. CDR3 length: 16 amino acids. This CDR3 reads CASSSAERGVTDTQYF. In DNA form, the CDR3 reads TGTGCCAGCAGCTCCGCGGAGCGGGGGGTCACAGATACGCAGTATTTT.

The rearrangement uses TRBV5-1 and TRBJ1-1, with 7 bases fitting TRBD1. The CDR3 has 16 residues. CDR1 and CDR2 (germline): SGHRS, YFSETQ. Germline trimming cut 4 bases from V and 1 base from J; bases unmatched to any gene: 10. This chain's CDR3 is CASSPASGGENTEAFF. The CDR3 DNA is TGCGCCAGCAGCCCGGCCTCAGGGGGAGAGAACACTGAAGCTTTCTTT. The complete variable domain, with remaining parts taken from reference TRBV5-1 and TRBJ1-1, reads KAGVTQTPRYLIKTRGQQVTLSCSPISGHRSVSWYQQTPGQGLQFLFEYFSETQRNKGNFPGRFSGRQFSNSRSEMNVSTLELGDSALYLCASSPASGGENTEAFFGQGTRLTVV.

The chain joins TRBV3-1 to TRBJ2-1, with TRBD2 matching 9 bases. CDR1 is LGHDT and CDR2 is YNNKEL in the germline V gene (reference sequence). This CDR3 spans 19 amino acids. Trimming cost V 1 base and J 7 bases; bases outside gene matches: 17. CDR3 protein: CASSQGVASIAGGPNEQFF. The CDR3 nucleotides read TGTGCCAGCAGCCAAGGAGTGGCATCTATCGCGGGGGGGCCGAATGAGCAGTTCTTC.

J is TRBJ1-2 and V is TRBV15, with 7 nucleotides matching TRBD1. Per the germline V gene, CDR1 is LNHNV and CDR2 is YYDKDF (reference sequence). Germline trimming cut 3 bases from V and 5 bases from J; bases unmatched to any gene: 9. The CDR3 is made up of 15 amino acids. The CDR3 nucleotides read TGTGCCACCAGCAGTACAACAGGGGAAGAATATGGCTACACCTTC. The encoded protein is CATSSTTGEEYGYTF.

The chain employs TRBV29-1 and TRBJ2-1, with a possible D match to TRBD2 (5 bases). Trimming left V 4 bases short and J 4 bases short, with 20 bases between. This CDR3 has 16 residues. Germline V gives CDR1 SQVTM, CDR2 ANQGSEA. The CDR3 nucleotides are TGCAGCGTTGTAGGGCTAGCCGAGCAAAATTACAATGAGCAGTTCTTC. It encodes CSVVGLAEQNYNEQFF.

This clonotype showed up many times. This rearrangement joins TRBV20-1 to TRBJ1-4, with D perhaps matching TRBD1 (6 bases). CDR3 length: 15 amino acids. With 0 bases removed from V and 8 bases from J, the gap between germline ends came to 16 bases. In germline, CDR1 is DFQATT, CDR2 SNEGSKA (reference sequence). The CDR3 bases are TGCAGTGCTAGAGAGGTTGGCAGGGGCGACGAAAAACTGTTTTTT. This encodes CSAREVGRGDEKLFF.

The chain joins TRBV29-1 to TRBJ2-3; unclear D gene. This CDR3 region has 11 residues. The germline CDR1 and CDR2 sequences are SQVTM and ANQGSEA. V lost 6 bases and J lost 2, with 6 bases in between. CDR3 sequence: CSVAATDTQYF. The CDR3 region has the DNA TGCAGCGTCGCAGCCACAGATACGCAGTATTTT.

J is TRBJ2-1 and V is TRBV27, with 7 bases fitting TRBD1. The CDR3 covers 14 residues. Germline V gives CDR1 MNHEY, CDR2 SMNVEV (reference sequence). The trim removed 6 bases at V and 6 bases at J, leaving 8 bases unmatched. The CDR3 sequence: CASRTGDRVNEQFF. In DNA, the CDR3 is TGTGCCAGCAGAACAGGGGACCGAGTCAATGAGCAGTTCTTC.

The chain is built from TRBV5-8 and TRBJ2-1; 12 bases are shared with TRBD2. CDR3 length: 18 residues. Trimming at V came to 5 bases and at J to 2 bases, leaving 11 bases not matched to a gene. Per germline, CDR1 SGHTS and CDR2 YDEGEE. The CDR3 DNA reads as TGTGCCAGCAGGTTGCCGCTCCTAGCGGGAGGGCCCTACAATGAGCAGTTCTTC. Translating gives CASRLPLLAGGPYNEQFF.

The rearrangement links TRBV10-3 to TRBJ2-7, with unresolved D. Germline CDR1 ENHRY, CDR2 SYGVKD. The V gene lost 9 bases and the J gene lost 7 bases, with 22 bases spanning the gap. The CDR3 length is 14 residues. Here the CDR3 reads CAITSGRAPEEQYF. DNA of the CDR3: TGTGCCATTACCTCGGGTAGGGCCCCTGAGGAGCAGTACTTC.

The J gene is TRBJ1-2, the V gene TRBV19; TRBD1 is a possible D gene (5 bases). V was shortened by 1 base and J by 5 bases, with 8 bases between the two germline ends. The CDR3 covers 13 residues. Germline V gene sequence: CDR1 LNHDA, CDR2 SQIVND (reference sequence). For the CDR3, the DNA is TGTGCCAGTAGTATAGCAGGGCCATATGGCTACACCTTC. Its translation is CASSIAGPYGYTF.

The chain is built from TRBV20-1 and TRBJ2-7; D ambiguous. V was cut by 0 bases and J by 0 bases, with 9 bases left in between. CDR1 and CDR2 from the germline V gene are DFQATT and SNEGSKA (reference sequence). This CDR3 contains 14 residues. The CDR3 reads CSARDRANSYEQYF. CDR3 DNA: TGCAGTGCTAGAGATAGGGCCAACTCCTACGAGCAGTACTTC.

This chain connects TRBV4-1 to TRBJ1-2; the D is unclear. The CDR3 is made up of 16 amino acids. Trimming removed 0 bases at V and 2 bases at J, with 13 bases between. CDR1 MGHRA and CDR2 YSYEKL come from the germline V gene. CDR3 region: CASSQDNIVTNYGYTF. DNA for the CDR3: TGCGCCAGCAGCCAAGATAATATCGTCACCAACTATGGCTACACCTTC.

The chain uses TRBV12-3 or TRBV12-4 and TRBJ1-1, with D possibly being TRBD1 (6 bases). V lost 7 bases to trimming and J lost 2 bases, with 11 bases between them. There are 13 residues in the CDR3. The CDR3 is CASTYRVNTEAFF. Written as DNA, the CDR3 is TGTGCCAGCACTTACAGGGTTAACACTGAAGCTTTCTTT.

V and J are TRBV5-1 and TRBJ2-5, with TRBD2 matching 11 bases. With V trimmed by 3 bases and J by 0 bases, 4 bases remained unmatched. The CDR3 length is 16 residues. The germline V gene encodes CDR1 SGHRS and CDR2 YFSETQ. Here the CDR3 DNA reads TGCGCCAGCAGCTGGGGGACTAGCGGCAACCAAGAGACCCAGTACTTC. It codes for CASSWGTSGNQETQYF.

This rearrangement joins TRBV7-2 to TRBJ2-3; 8 bases agree with TRBD2. From germline, CDR1 is SGHTA and CDR2 FQGNSA. After removal of 3 bases from V and 4 bases from J, the junction contained 9 bases not matched to a gene. CDR3 length: 16 amino acids. The CDR3 DNA follows: TGTGCCAGCAGCTTTTTGAGCCCGGGAGGGGCAGATACGCAGTATTTT. This encodes CASSFLSPGGADTQYF.

The gene calls are TRBV7-9 and TRBJ2-3, with 12 bases that match TRBD2. The CDR3 extends over 15 amino acids. The trim removed 6 bases at V and 6 bases at J, leaving 7 bases unmatched. Per germline, CDR1 SEHNR and CDR2 FQNEAQ (reference sequence). The DNA of the CDR3 is TGTGCCAGCAGGTCGACTAGCGGGGGTCTCGATACGCAGTATTTT. Protein: CASRSTSGGLDTQYF.

This clonotype was found a few times. The rearrangement uses TRBV7-3 and TRBJ2-4; tentatively, D is TRBD1 or TRBD2 (5 bases each). Per germline, CDR1 SGHTA and CDR2 FQGTGA. This CDR3 has 13 residues. With 0 bases removed from V and 7 bases from J, the gap between germline ends came to 7 bases. In DNA, the CDR3 is TGTGCCAGCAGCTTAACAGGGGAGAACATTCAGTACTTC. Its translation: CASSLTGENIQYF.

This clonotype was counted between two and nine times. V and J are TRBV27 and TRBJ2-7; D is perhaps TRBD1 (5 bases). Trimming took 5 bases from V and 2 from J, leaving 16 bases between them. The CDR3 sequence is 15 residues long. The germline V gene has CDR1 MNHEY and CDR2 SMNVEV (reference sequence). The CDR3 nucleotides read TGTGCCAGCAGTCCCCCCCCAGGGATCCCCTACGAGCAGTACTTC. Its translation: CASSPPPGIPYEQYF.

The DNA for the CDR3 is TGCAGCGGGGACCTTAACACTGAAGCTTTCTTT. Translating gives CSGDLNTEAFF. The chain recombines TRBV29-1 with TRBJ1-1; TRBD1 is a possible D gene (5 bases). The CDR3 consists of 11 residues. Germline V gene data show CDR1 as SQVTM and CDR2 as ANQGSEA. The V end lost 7 bases, the J end lost 2 bases, and 8 bases lay between the germline ends.

The J gene is TRBJ1-2, the V gene TRBV7-9; TRBD1 matches 10 bases. With 5 bases clipped from V and 8 bases from J, the junction kept 5 bases outside the gene matches. The CDR3 has 13 amino acids. CDR1 SEHNR and CDR2 FQNEAQ come from the germline V gene (reference sequence). The CDR3 loop is CASSPTGGTGYTF. CDR3 coding DNA: TGTGCCAGCAGCCCGACAGGGGGCACAGGCTACACCTTC.

The gene calls are TRBV20-1 and TRBJ2-3, with a weak D call TRBD2 (6 bases). The germline V gene encodes CDR1 DFQATT and CDR2 SNEGSKA (reference sequence). The CDR3 consists of 13 residues. V was shortened by 4 bases and J by 2 bases, with 10 bases between the two germline ends. In DNA, the CDR3 is TGCAGTGCTACGGGAGCTGACACAGATACGCAGTATTTT. The encoded protein is CSATGADTDTQYF.

The chain joins TRBV12-3 or TRBV12-4 to TRBJ2-7, with 9 bases that match TRBD1. There are 16 residues in the CDR3. The V gene end was trimmed by 6 bases and the J gene end by 0 bases; junction bases not matched to a gene: 9. This CDR3 reads CASSPDRGLLSYEQYF. The DNA for the CDR3 is TGTGCCAGCAGCCCGGACAGGGGTCTCCTCTCCTACGAGCAGTACTTC.

The chain carries TRBV3-1 and TRBJ2-7; unclear D gene. Germline CDR1 LGHDT, CDR2 YNNKEL (reference sequence). V lost 0 bases and J 2 bases, leaving 11 bases between the germline ends. There are 15 residues in the CDR3. The CDR3 spells CASSQDPGFAYEQYF. CDR3 DNA: TGTGCCAGCAGCCAAGATCCCGGGTTCGCCTACGAGCAGTACTTC.

This clonotype was seen a few times. The genes are TRBV29-1 and TRBJ2-7; 8 bases are a match to TRBD1. Germline CDR1 reads SQVTM; CDR2 reads ANQGSEA. This CDR3 has 12 residues. V lost 4 bases, J lost 5 bases, and 4 bases stayed unmatched. Here the CDR3 reads CSVVTGGDEQYF. In nucleotides, the CDR3 is TGCAGCGTTGTTACAGGGGGTGACGAGCAGTACTTC.

The chain couples TRBV12-3 or TRBV12-4 to TRBJ2-1; D possibly corresponds to TRBD1 (6 bases). This CDR3 has 16 amino acids. The V gene lost 2 bases and the J gene lost 7 bases, with 18 bases spanning the gap. CDR3 coding DNA: TGTGCCAGCAGTTTATACGGGACACAAGATGAAAATGAGCAGTTCTTC. This gives the protein CASSLYGTQDENEQFF.